These 27 T cell receptor beta chains were all obtained from the same sample, sequenced in a study of technical replicates of blood from a few donors. Data came from immunoSEQ multiplex PCR; TCRdb stores just in-frame clones and leaves some out. Among roughly 62,000 clones listed, around 96% were seen once. The sample consisted of PBMCs. The origin of the receptors is a human donor in good health. Some clones in this sample may be carry-over from other donors' samples.

This clone was recorded once. The chain has TRBV9 and TRBJ1-2; D call uncertain. The CDR3 is made up of 12 amino acids. From germline, CDR1 is SGDLS and CDR2 YYNGEE. V was pared by 0 bases and J by 8 bases, with 8 bases between. The CDR3 reads CASSVVAGGYTF. The CDR3 coding sequence is TGTGCCAGCAGCGTAGTTGCGGGAGGCTACACCTTC.

A word on this clone: Other nucleotide sequences from this sample produce the same CDR3. The chain joins TRBV5-1 to TRBJ1-1; the D gene is possibly TRBD1 (6 bases). There are 15 residues in the CDR3. Germline V lookup: CDR1 SGHRS, CDR2 YFSETQ. V was shortened by 0 bases and J by 1 base, with 10 bases between the two germline ends. The CDR3 loop is CASSLEGGKNTEAFF. In DNA form, the CDR3 reads TGCGCCAGCAGCTTGGAAGGGGGAAAGAACACTGAAGCTTTCTTT.

The V and J genes are TRBV2 and TRBJ2-1, with TRBD2 matching 11 bases. CDR1 and CDR2 (germline): SNHLY, FYNNEI. The V segment lost 6 bases and the J segment 6 bases; nucleotides outside the gene matches: 7. The CDR3 contains 15 residues. The CDR3 DNA reads TGTGCCAGCAGGGCCGGGACTAGCGGACTCAATGAGCAGTTCTTC. Its translation is CASRAGTSGLNEQFF. The whole variable domain, remainder taken from reference TRBV2 and TRBJ2-1, is EPEVTQTPSHQVTQMGQEVILRCVPISNHLYFYWYRQILGQKVEFLVSFYNNEISEKSEIFDDQFSVERPDGSNFTLKIRSTKLEDSAMYFCASRAGTSGLNEQFFGPGTRLTVL.

This chain joins TRBV7-2 and TRBJ2-4, with D perhaps TRBD1 (5 bases). CDR1 is SGHTA, CDR2 FQGNSA, per germline. The germline V and J ends were trimmed by 3 bases and 8 bases, with 11 bases remaining between them. This CDR3 is built from 13 residues. CDR3 in amino acids: CASSFSGWDIQYF. In DNA form, the CDR3 reads TGTGCCAGCAGCTTTTCAGGGTGGGACATTCAGTACTTC.

J is TRBJ2-7 and V is TRBV7-8; a weak D match, TRBD1 (6 bases). Trimming left V 4 bases short and J 7 bases short, with 23 bases between. Germline V CDR1 and CDR2: SGHVS, FQNEAQ. The CDR3 is 16 amino acids. The DNA of the CDR3 is TGTGCCAGCAGCTCCTTTGGGGTGGGGACAACCTTTGAGCAGTACTTC. Encoded protein: CASSSFGVGTTFEQYF. The variable domain in full, with the rest retrieved from reference TRBV7-8 and TRBJ2-7, is GAGVSQSPRYKVAKRGQDVALRCDPISGHVSLFWYQQALGQGPEFLTYFQNEAQLDKSGLPSDRFFAERPEGSVSTLKIQRTQQEDSAVYLCASSSFGVGTTFEQYFGPGTRLTVT.

The chain is built from TRBV30 and TRBJ2-5; D gene ambiguous. Between the trimmed V and J ends, which lost 1 base and 5 bases, there was a span of 14 bases. There are 14 residues in the CDR3. Looked up from germline, CDR1 is GTSNPN and CDR2 is SVGIG (reference sequence). As DNA, the CDR3 is TGTGCCTGGAGTGGCCGCGTGATACGGGAGACCCAGTACTTC. Its protein is CAWSGRVIRETQYF.

This clone was seen once. The V call is TRBV5-4, the J call TRBJ1-1, with 8 nucleotides matching TRBD1. With V trimmed by 0 bases and J by 4 bases, 2 bases remained unmatched. Germline CDR1 and CDR2: SGHNT and YYREEE (reference sequence). This CDR3 spans 14 amino acids. Written as DNA, the CDR3 is TGTGCCAGCAGCTTGGGACAGGGGAGCACTGAAGCTTTCTTT. Translation gives CASSLGQGSTEAFF.

The V and J genes are TRBV6-1 and TRBJ1-2; the match to TRBD1 covers 10 bases. This CDR3 is 14 amino acids long. V shed 2 bases and J 5 bases; nucleotides not matched to a gene: 2. In germline, CDR1 is MNHNS, CDR2 SASEGT. The CDR3 protein is CASSERTGGYGYTF. The CDR3 region has the DNA TGTGCCAGCAGTGAAAGGACAGGGGGATATGGCTACACCTTC.

The chain has TRBV2 and TRBJ2-6; 11 bases fit TRBD1. The CDR3 consists of 17 residues. From germline, CDR1 is SNHLY and CDR2 FYNNEI. J was trimmed by 4 bases and V by 5 bases; bases with no gene match: 7. Here the CDR3 DNA reads TGTGCCAGCAGTAGGGACAGGGGGGCCTTAGGGGCCAACGTCCTGACTTTC. Translated: CASSRDRGALGANVLTF.

The V and J genes are TRBV7-2 and TRBJ2-7; TRBD2 aligns across 14 bases. The CDR3 has 14 amino acids. Trimming cost V 7 bases and J 6 bases; bases outside gene matches: 5. The germline CDR1 and CDR2 sequences are SGHTA and FQGNSA. The CDR3 protein is CASISGLAGGEQYF. CDR3 nucleotides: TGTGCCAGCATCTCCGGACTAGCGGGAGGCGAGCAGTACTTC.

The rearrangement joins TRBV7-8 to TRBJ2-3, with 11 nucleotides matching TRBD2. Germline values: CDR1 SGHVS, CDR2 FQNEAQ. The CDR3 has 17 residues. V lost 5 bases, J lost 11 bases, and 18 bases stayed unmatched. CDR3 DNA: TGTGCCAGCAGCGCTCCCCTCCGACTAGCGGGGAGGTCAGGGCAGTATTTT. This codes for CASSAPLRLAGRSGQYF.

The V call is TRBV30, the J call TRBJ2-1; D might be TRBD2 (5 bases). V was shortened by 7 bases and J by 2 bases, with 21 bases between the two germline ends. The V gene's germline CDR1 is GTSNPN and CDR2 SVGIG (reference sequence). The CDR3 consists of 16 residues. The CDR3 loop reads CASSVGLQATYNEQFF. The CDR3 DNA sequence: TGTGCCTCCTCCGTAGGACTCCAAGCCACCTACAATGAGCAGTTCTTC.

This sequence joins TRBV5-8 and TRBJ2-5; 7 bases line up with TRBD1. The CDR3 consists of 13 residues. J gave up 6 bases and V 4 bases, and 6 bases lay outside the gene matches. Germline CDR1 is SGHTS and CDR2 is YDEGEE. The CDR3 sequence: CASSKDRVKTQYF. The CDR3 bases are TGTGCCAGCAGCAAAGACAGGGTGAAGACCCAGTACTTC.

In DNA, the CDR3 is TGTGCCTGGAGTGTAAATGAGGCGCGTGGCTACACCTTC. Translating gives CAWSVNEARGYTF. The chain combines TRBV30 with TRBJ1-2, with no clear D. The CDR3 has 13 amino acids. Trimming took off 0 bases at V and 7 bases at J, with 12 bases between the two ends. Germline CDR1 and CDR2: GTSNPN and SVGIG (reference sequence). Drawing the rest from reference TRBV30 and TRBJ1-2, the complete variable domain is SQTIHQWPATLVQPVGSPLSLECTVEGTSNPNLYWYRQAAGRGLQLLFYSVGIGQISSEVPQNLSASRPQDRQFILSSKKLLLSDSGFYLCAWSVNEARGYTFGSGTRLTVV.

The rearrangement links TRBV6-5 to TRBJ2-3, with TRBD2 matching over 8 bases. Trimming removed 6 bases from V and 7 bases from J; junction bases left unmatched: 9. The CDR3 runs 14 residues. Germline V CDR1 and CDR2: MNHEY, SVGAGI. CDR3 sequence: CASSAGGGLHTQYF. The DNA of the CDR3 is TGTGCCAGCAGCGCCGGGGGGGGTCTACATACGCAGTATTTT.

This clone appeared once. The V gene is TRBV6-1, the J gene TRBJ1-5, with D possibly TRBD1 on 5 matching bases. Germline lookup yields CDR1 MNHNS and CDR2 SASEGT. The CDR3 is 15 amino acids. V was pared by 0 bases and J by 4 bases, with 10 bases between. CDR3 coding DNA: TGTGCCAGCAGTGAAGCTGGGGCGGATAATCAGCCCCAGCATTTT. Its translation is CASSEAGADNQPQHF.

V usage is TRBV5-6 and J usage is TRBJ2-5; D is unclear. Germline assignment: CDR1 SGHDT and CDR2 YYEEEE. The CDR3 is 15 residues long. Trimming stripped 6 bases from V and 5 bases from J, with 20 bases between. The CDR3 here is CASTRLFGCRETQYF. The CDR3 DNA sequence: TGTGCCAGCACCCGGTTATTCGGGTGTAGGGAGACCCAGTACTTC. Looking up the rest from reference TRBV5-6 and TRBJ2-5 gives the full variable domain: DAGVTQSPTHLIKTRGQQVTLRCSPKSGHDTVSWYQQALGQGPQFIFQYYEEEERQRGNFPDRFSGHQFPNYSSELNVNALLLGDSALYLCASTRLFGCRETQYFGPGTRLLVL.

V usage is TRBV7-2 and J usage is TRBJ2-7, with TRBD2 identical over 15 bases. Germline CDR1 reads SGHTA; CDR2 reads FQGNSA. With V trimmed by 8 bases and J by 6 bases, 5 bases remained unmatched. The CDR3 runs to 14 residues. Here the CDR3 reads CASGGLAGGTEQYF. The DNA of the CDR3 is TGTGCCAGCGGCGGACTAGCGGGGGGGACCGAGCAGTACTTC.

The V and J genes are TRBV1 and TRBJ2-2; TRBD2 was called by the table and not checked on the DNA. TRBV1 is labeled a pseudogene. This CDR3 region has 19 residues. The CDR3 loop reads CTSSQAIGSGRAESGELFF. DNA of the CDR3: TGCACCAGCAGCCAAGCGATCGGTAGCGGGAGGGCGGAGTCCGGGGAGCTGTTTTTT.

The chain is built from TRBV6-5 and TRBJ2-7; 10 bases line up with TRBD1. This CDR3 contains 14 residues. Germline-derived CDR1 and CDR2 are MNHEY and SVGAGI. Germline trimming cut 10 bases from V and 5 bases from J; bases unmatched to any gene: 11. CDR3 coding DNA: TGTGCCACTTCCGGACAGGGGGATTCCCACGAGCAGTACTTC. This gives the protein CATSGQGDSHEQYF.

The chain uses TRBV18 and TRBJ1-2; 12 positions match TRBD1. CDR3 length: 16 residues. V dropped 4 bases and J dropped 4; count of bases not matched to a gene: 7. Germline loops: CDR1 KGHSH, CDR2 LQKENI. Here the CDR3 DNA reads TGTGCCAGCTCACAGGGGACAGGGGGCATCGGCTATGGCTACACCTTC. Translation gives CASSQGTGGIGYGYTF.

Of note for this clone: This CDR3 is also generated by other DNA sequences in the sample. The chain is built from TRBV5-1 and TRBJ2-5; D is undetermined. Germline CDR1 is SGHRS and CDR2 is YFSETQ. The CDR3 covers 11 residues. V lost 4 bases and J lost 3, with 4 bases in between. CDR3 protein: CASSQKETQYF. In DNA form, the CDR3 reads TGCGCCAGCAGCCAGAAAGAGACCCAGTACTTC.

The CDR3 sequence: CASSHYNEQFF. The DNA of the CDR3 is TGTGCCAGCAGCCACTACAATGAGCAGTTCTTC. The chain couples TRBV11-2 to TRBJ2-1; D unclear. CDR3 length: 11 amino acids. Germline V gene lookup returns CDR1 SGHAT and CDR2 FQNNGV. V lost 5 bases to trimming and J lost 3 bases, with 2 bases between them.

V and J are TRBV11-3 and TRBJ2-1, with a possible D match to TRBD1 (5 bases). The CDR3 contains 15 residues. CDR1 is SGHNT and CDR2 is YENEEA in the germline V gene. With 5 bases removed from V and 6 bases from J, the gap between germline ends came to 17 bases. The CDR3 is CASSPWQGRLNEQFF. The CDR3 nucleotides read TGTGCCAGCAGCCCCTGGCAGGGTAGGCTCAATGAGCAGTTCTTC. Full variable domain (remainder filled in from reference TRBV11-3 and TRBJ2-1): EAGVVQSPRYKIIEKKQPVAFWCNPISGHNTLYWYLQNLGQGPELLIRYENEEAVDDSQLPKDRFSAERLKGVDSTLKIQPAELGDSAVYLCASSPWQGRLNEQFFGPGTRLTVL.

This rearrangement joins TRBV27 to TRBJ1-6; weak D call: TRBD1 (6 bases). The CDR3 runs 18 residues. The V end was cut by 3 bases, the J end by 4 bases, with 19 bases between. Germline V CDR1 and CDR2: MNHEY, SMNVEV (reference sequence). The CDR3 DNA is TGTGCCAGCAGTTTTCGGGCAGGGGATACGAGTTATAATTCACCCCTCCACTTT. Its translation is CASSFRAGDTSYNSPLHF.

The sample holds one count of this clone. The chain carries TRBV2 and TRBJ2-1; 7 bases agree with TRBD2. Germline lookup yields CDR1 SNHLY and CDR2 FYNNEI. The junction had 7 bases not matched to a gene; V was cut back by 7 bases and J by 7 bases. The CDR3 has 13 amino acids. The CDR3 DNA follows: TGTGCCAGCAATATATTCGGGGGGAATGAGCAGTTCTTC. Its protein product is CASNIFGGNEQFF.

The chain joins TRBV2 to TRBJ1-3; possible D gene TRBD1, 6 bases. The CDR3 sequence is 11 residues long. V dropped 10 bases and J dropped 5 bases, with 9 bases sitting between them. Germline V gene data show CDR1 as SNHLY and CDR2 as FYNNEI. The CDR3 is CANQGRNTIYF. CDR3 sequence (DNA): TGTGCCAACCAGGGGAGAAACACCATATATTTT.